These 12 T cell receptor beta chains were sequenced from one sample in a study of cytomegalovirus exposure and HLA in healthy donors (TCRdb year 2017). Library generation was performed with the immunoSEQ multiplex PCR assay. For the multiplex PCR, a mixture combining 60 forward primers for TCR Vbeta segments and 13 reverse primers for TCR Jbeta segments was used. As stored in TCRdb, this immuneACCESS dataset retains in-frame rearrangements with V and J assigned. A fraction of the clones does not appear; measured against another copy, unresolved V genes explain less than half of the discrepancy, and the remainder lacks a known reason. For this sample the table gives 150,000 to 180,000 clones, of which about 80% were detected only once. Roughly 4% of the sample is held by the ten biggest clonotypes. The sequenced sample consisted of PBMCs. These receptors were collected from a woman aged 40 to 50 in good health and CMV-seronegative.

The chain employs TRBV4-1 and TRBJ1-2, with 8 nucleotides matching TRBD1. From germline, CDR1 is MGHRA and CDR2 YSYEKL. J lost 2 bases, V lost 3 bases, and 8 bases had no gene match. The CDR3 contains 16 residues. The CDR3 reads CASSQVPRQGNYGYTF. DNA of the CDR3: TGCGCCAGCAGCCAGGTACCCAGACAGGGGAACTATGGCTACACCTTC.

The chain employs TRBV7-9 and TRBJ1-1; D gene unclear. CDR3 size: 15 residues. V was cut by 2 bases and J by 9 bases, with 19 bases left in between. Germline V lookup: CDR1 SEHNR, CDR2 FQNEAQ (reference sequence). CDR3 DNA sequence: TGTGCCAGCAGCTTAATCAACGGGAATACTCTTAAAGCTTTCTTT. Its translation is CASSLINGNTLKAFF.

The CDR3 protein is CASSELVGEPQHF. The CDR3 DNA follows: TGTGCCAGCAGTGAGTTGGTCGGAGAGCCCCAGCATTTT. V gene TRBV2 combines with J gene TRBJ1-5, with no clear D. From germline, CDR1 is SNHLY and CDR2 FYNNEI. The CDR3 spans 13 residues. The V end was cut by 3 bases, the J end by 8 bases, with 11 bases between.

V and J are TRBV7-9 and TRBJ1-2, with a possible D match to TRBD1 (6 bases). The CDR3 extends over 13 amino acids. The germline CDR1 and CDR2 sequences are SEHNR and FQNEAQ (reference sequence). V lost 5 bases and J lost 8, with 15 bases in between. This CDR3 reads CASSPDTQGGYTF. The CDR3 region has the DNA TGTGCCAGCAGCCCCGACACCCAGGGGGGCTACACCTTC.

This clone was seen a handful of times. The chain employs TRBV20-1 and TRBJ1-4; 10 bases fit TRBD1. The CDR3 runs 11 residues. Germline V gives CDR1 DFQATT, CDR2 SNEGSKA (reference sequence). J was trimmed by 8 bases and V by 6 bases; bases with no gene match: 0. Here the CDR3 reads CSADRGEKLFF. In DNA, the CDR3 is TGCAGTGCGGACAGGGGGGAAAAACTGTTTTTT.

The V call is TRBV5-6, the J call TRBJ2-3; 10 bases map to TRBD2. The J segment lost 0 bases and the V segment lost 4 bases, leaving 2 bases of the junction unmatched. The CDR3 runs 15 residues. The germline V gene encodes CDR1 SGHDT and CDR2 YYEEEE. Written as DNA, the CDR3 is TGTGCCAGCAGCCCGACTAGCGGGAGCACAGATACGCAGTATTTT. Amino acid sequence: CASSPTSGSTDTQYF.

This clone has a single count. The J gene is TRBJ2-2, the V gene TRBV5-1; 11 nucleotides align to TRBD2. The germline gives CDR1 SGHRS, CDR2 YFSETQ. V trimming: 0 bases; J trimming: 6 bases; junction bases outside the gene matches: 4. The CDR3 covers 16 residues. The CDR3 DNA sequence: TGCGCCAGCAGCTTGGTTTTACTAGCGGGAGCCGGGGAGCTGTTTTTT. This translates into CASSLVLLAGAGELFF.

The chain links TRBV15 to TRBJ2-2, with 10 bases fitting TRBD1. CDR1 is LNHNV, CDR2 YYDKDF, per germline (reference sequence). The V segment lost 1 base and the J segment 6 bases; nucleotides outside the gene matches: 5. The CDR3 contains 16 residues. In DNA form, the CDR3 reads TGTGCCACCAGCAGAGTAGGACAGGGGGAGGCCGGGGAGCTGTTTTTT. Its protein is CATSRVGQGEAGELFF.

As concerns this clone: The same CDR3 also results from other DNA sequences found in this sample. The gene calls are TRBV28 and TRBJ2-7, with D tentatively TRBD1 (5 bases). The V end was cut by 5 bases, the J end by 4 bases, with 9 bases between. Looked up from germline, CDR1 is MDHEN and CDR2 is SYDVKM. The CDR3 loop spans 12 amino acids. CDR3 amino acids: CASSPQGYEQYF. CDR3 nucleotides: TGTGCCAGCAGTCCTCAGGGATACGAGCAGTACTTC.

The CDR3 DNA reads as TGCGCCAGCAGCCAAGCAAGGGGGAGGGATGGCTACACCTTC. Its protein product is CASSQARGRDGYTF. The chain uses TRBV4-1 and TRBJ1-2; the D gene is possibly TRBD1 (6 bases). CDR3 length equals 14 residues. Germline assignment: CDR1 MGHRA and CDR2 YSYEKL. The V end was cut by 1 base, the J end by 6 bases, with 12 bases between.

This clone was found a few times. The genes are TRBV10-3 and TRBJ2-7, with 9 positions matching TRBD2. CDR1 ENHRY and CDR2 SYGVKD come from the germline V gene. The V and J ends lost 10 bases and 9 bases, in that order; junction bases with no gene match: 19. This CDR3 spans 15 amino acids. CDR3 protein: CATLSSSSGAIVQYF. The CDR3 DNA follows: TGTGCCACCCTATCCTCTTCTAGCGGGGCTATTGTGCAGTACTTC.

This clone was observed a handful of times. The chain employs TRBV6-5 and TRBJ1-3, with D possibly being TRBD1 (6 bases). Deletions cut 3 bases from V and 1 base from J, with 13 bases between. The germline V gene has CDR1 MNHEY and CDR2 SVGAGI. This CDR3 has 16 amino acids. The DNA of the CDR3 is TGTGCCAGCAGTTATGGAGGCAGGGGATCTGGAAACACCATATATTTT. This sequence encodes CASSYGGRGSGNTIYF.